Listed here are 30 T cell receptor beta chains from one sample, sequenced in a study of beta chain features in type 1 diabetes. Their cognate antigens are unknown. Reverse transcribing all isolated RNA meant expressed TCRB transcripts were sequenced. Sequenced by immunoSEQ multiplex PCR; TCRdb stores in-frame clones only, minus some. The sample lists about 640,000 clones; roughly an eighth were seen once. Study-level results: When Type 1 diabetes patients were examined, their TCRB CDR3s proved moderately but significantly shorter in all four CD4+ subsets.

Sample: naive CD4+ T cells from blood. The source is a man aged 25 to 45 with type 1 diabetes.

This clone was counted only a few times. The rearrangement uses TRBV2 and TRBJ2-7, with 10 bases lining up with TRBD1. The CDR3 totals 16 residues. After removal of 7 bases from V and 2 bases from J, the junction contained 11 bases not matched to a gene. Germline V lookup: CDR1 SNHLY, CDR2 FYNNEI. CDR3 sequence reads: CASTPTGTGATYEQYF. Here the CDR3 DNA reads TGTGCCAGCACCCCCACCGGGACAGGGGCCACCTACGAGCAGTACTTC.

The genes are TRBV5-1 and TRBJ2-3; 11 bases are a match to TRBD1. The CDR3 is 14 residues long. Germline assignment: CDR1 SGHRS and CDR2 YFSETQ. V was clipped by 5 bases and J by 6 bases; unmatched bases: 5. CDR3 residues: CASRKGQGEDTQYF. The CDR3 DNA reads TGCGCCAGCAGGAAGGGACAGGGGGAGGATACGCAGTATTTT.

The J gene is TRBJ1-5, the V gene TRBV7-2; no definite D call. CDR3 length equals 15 residues. Germline V gene lookup returns CDR1 SGHTA and CDR2 FQGNSA. V was trimmed by 4 bases and J by 0 bases, leaving 10 bases between them. Here the CDR3 DNA reads TGTGCCAGCAGCTCCGCGGGGAATAGCAATCAGCCCCAGCATTTT. Translating it yields CASSSAGNSNQPQHF.

This clone was observed a handful of times. The chain uses TRBV2 and TRBJ1-1; TRBD1 matches 10 bases. This CDR3 has 16 residues. Trimming took 6 bases from V and 6 from J; bases not matched to a gene: 13. Germline values: CDR1 SNHLY, CDR2 FYNNEI. The CDR3: CASSYGQGGYSAEAFF. CDR3 DNA: TGTGCCAGCAGCTATGGACAGGGGGGGTATTCCGCTGAAGCTTTCTTT.

The genes are TRBV7-2 and TRBJ2-7; D uncertain. The CDR3 has 11 residues. Deletions cut 4 bases from V and 7 bases from J, with 8 bases between. Germline V gives CDR1 SGHTA, CDR2 FQGNSA. Here the CDR3 DNA reads TGTGCCAGCAGCTACAAGGCTGAGCAGTACTTC. This gives the protein CASSYKAEQYF.

This clone occurred a few times. The chain couples TRBV12-5 to TRBJ1-1; TRBD1 matches at 7 bases. The germline CDR1 and CDR2 sequences are LGHNT and FRNRAP. The trim removed 6 bases at V and 4 bases at J, leaving 20 bases unmatched. CDR3 size: 18 residues. The DNA for the CDR3 is TGTGCTAGTGGCCCGATACCTGTTACAGACAGGGCTGTCACTGAAGCTTTCTTT. Amino acid sequence: CASGPIPVTDRAVTEAFF. Full variable domain (remainder filled in from reference TRBV12-5 and TRBJ1-1): DARVTQTPRHKVTEMGQEVTMRCQPILGHNTVFWYRQTMMQGLELLAYFRNRAPLDDSGMPKDRFSAEMPDATLATLKIQPSEPRDSAVYFCASGPIPVTDRAVTEAFFGQGTRLTVV.

The chain recombines TRBV7-9 with TRBJ2-2; no reliable D call. Deletions cut 0 bases from V and 4 bases from J, with 3 bases between. CDR1 and CDR2 from the germline V gene are SEHNR and FQNEAQ (reference sequence). CDR3 length: 13 residues. CDR3 sequence: CASSLASTGELFF. The DNA for the CDR3 is TGTGCCAGCAGCTTAGCGAGCACCGGGGAGCTGTTTTTT.

The chain has TRBV30 and TRBJ1-6, with 8 bases fitting TRBD1. Germline-derived CDR1 and CDR2 are GTSNPN and SVGIG (reference sequence). This CDR3 is 13 amino acids long. Germline trimming cut 4 bases from V and 10 bases from J; bases unmatched to any gene: 6. The CDR3 nucleotides read TGTGCCTGGAACGGACAGGGATACTCACCCCTCCACTTT. Protein: CAWNGQGYSPLHF.

The genes are TRBV11-3 and TRBJ2-3; D possibly uses TRBD1 or TRBD2 (6 bases each). Looked up from germline, CDR1 is SGHNT and CDR2 is YENEEA. The length of the CDR3 is 16 residues. The germline V and J ends were trimmed by 5 bases and 1 base, with 16 bases remaining between them. DNA of the CDR3: TGTGCCAGCAGCCCCGGTATCGGGGGCGGCACAGATACGCAGTATTTT. The encoded protein is CASSPGIGGGTDTQYF.

The chain couples TRBV5-1 to TRBJ1-5; D is unclear. Germline lookup yields CDR1 SGHRS and CDR2 YFSETQ. Trimming took 2 bases from V and 1 from J, leaving 16 bases between them. The CDR3 totals 17 residues. CDR3 bases: TGCGCCAGCAGCTTCCACGGACGAATAGGGAGCAATCAGCCCCAGCATTTT. Its protein is CASSFHGRIGSNQPQHF.

The chain uses TRBV14 and TRBJ1-2; D gene ambiguous. Germline CDR1 and CDR2: SGHDN and FVKESK. The V and J ends lost 4 bases and 2 bases respectively, with 14 bases between them. The CDR3 totals 15 residues. CDR3 residues: CASSPWREENYGYTF. CDR3 DNA sequence: TGTGCCAGCAGCCCTTGGAGGGAGGAAAACTATGGCTACACCTTC.

This chain joins TRBV19 and TRBJ1-6; D not resolved. CDR1 and CDR2 (germline): LNHDA, SQIVND (reference sequence). There are 16 residues in the CDR3. Deletions cut 4 bases from V and 4 bases from J, with 14 bases between. The CDR3 sequence is CASSNLDLGYNSPLHF. Here the CDR3 DNA reads TGTGCCAGTAGTAACCTGGACCTTGGATATAATTCACCCCTCCACTTT.

The chain links TRBV7-2 to TRBJ1-1; D is uncertain. Per the germline V gene, CDR1 is SGHTA and CDR2 is FQGNSA. The CDR3 extends over 14 amino acids. With 1 base removed from V and 1 base from J, the gap between germline ends came to 7 bases. CDR3 sequence: CASSLVPGNTEAFF. DNA for the CDR3: TGTGCCAGCAGCTTAGTTCCGGGGAACACTGAAGCTTTCTTT.

This clone was seen more than once but under ten times. This chain connects TRBV7-2 to TRBJ1-3; D gene uncertain. The V gene's germline CDR1 is SGHTA and CDR2 FQGNSA. The CDR3 loop spans 14 amino acids. V lost 5 bases to trimming and J lost 2 bases, with 10 bases between them. CDR3 sequence reads: CASSPTDAGNTIYF. The CDR3 bases are TGTGCCAGCAGCCCGACGGACGCTGGAAACACCATATATTTT.

This clone was picked up a small number of times. This chain links TRBV7-9 with TRBJ2-2; no firm D call. There are 17 residues in the CDR3. The V gene lost 5 bases and the J gene lost 5 bases, with 21 bases spanning the gap. The germline CDR1 and CDR2 sequences are SEHNR and FQNEAQ (reference sequence). In DNA, the CDR3 is TGTGCCAGCAGCAATCCTAACCCTAACCCGGGTACCGGGGAGCTGTTTTTT. It encodes CASSNPNPNPGTGELFF. The full variable domain, its missing parts supplied by reference TRBV7-9 and TRBJ2-2, is DTGVSQNPRHKITKRGQNVTFRCDPISEHNRLYWYRQTLGQGPEFLTYFQNEAQLEKSRLLSDRFSAERPKGSFSTLEIQRTEQGDSAMYLCASSNPNPNPGTGELFFGEGSRLTVL.

The chain is built from TRBV30 and TRBJ1-2, with 8 bases lining up with TRBD1. Germline lookup yields CDR1 GTSNPN and CDR2 SVGIG (reference sequence). V lost 0 bases, J lost 6 bases, and 9 bases stayed unmatched. This CDR3 spans 15 amino acids. The CDR3 sequence: CAWSVGQGATDGYTF. CDR3 nucleotide sequence: TGTGCCTGGAGTGTCGGTCAGGGGGCAACGGATGGCTACACCTTC.

This clone was counted a few times. The chain uses TRBV6-6 and TRBJ1-1, with D possibly being TRBD1 (6 bases). This CDR3 is 16 amino acids long. CDR1 MNHNY and CDR2 SVGAGI come from the germline V gene (reference sequence). V was pared by 7 bases and J by 9 bases, with 27 bases between. The CDR3 nucleotides read TGTGCCAGCACCACTATCCCTCCGGGGACACCCGCCAAAGCTTTCTTT. It is translated as CASTTIPPGTPAKAFF.

This rearrangement joins TRBV29-1 to TRBJ2-7, with 8 nucleotides matching TRBD1. The trim removed 6 bases at V and 0 bases at J, leaving 10 bases unmatched. The CDR3 consists of 15 residues. From germline, CDR1 is SQVTM and CDR2 ANQGSEA. This chain's CDR3 is CSVDLGQGSSYEQYF. The CDR3, as DNA: TGCAGCGTGGACCTCGGACAGGGCAGCTCCTACGAGCAGTACTTC.

This clone was seen more than once but under ten times. The J gene is TRBJ2-7, the V gene TRBV28; 8 nucleotides align to TRBD1. Germline V gene data show CDR1 as MDHEN and CDR2 as SYDVKM. V lost 4 bases, J lost 4 bases, and 6 bases stayed unmatched. This CDR3 region has 14 residues. CDR3 in DNA: TGTGCCAGCAGTTGGGGACAGGCCGGATACGAGCAGTACTTC. Translated: CASSWGQAGYEQYF.

This clone was observed a single time. The V call is TRBV6-5, the J call TRBJ2-5; tentatively, D is TRBD1 (5 bases). CDR3 length equals 15 residues. V was clipped by 7 bases and J by 2 bases, with 17 bases between them. The germline V gene encodes CDR1 MNHEY and CDR2 SVGAGI. The CDR3 loop is CASTRNLGQQETQYF. CDR3 bases: TGTGCCAGCACCCGCAACCTGGGGCAGCAAGAGACCCAGTACTTC.

V usage is TRBV7-6 and J usage is TRBJ2-2; D is unclear. Germline V gene sequence: CDR1 SGHVS, CDR2 FNYEAQ. The ends were cut back, 1 base at V and 5 bases at J, with 11 bases in the middle. The CDR3 length is 15 residues. The CDR3 DNA sequence: TGTGCCAGCAGCTTAGGGTATATTGGGACCGGGGAGCTGTTTTTT. Amino acid sequence: CASSLGYIGTGELFF.

This clone appeared a few times. V is TRBV25-1 and J is TRBJ2-3; no clear D. Trimming pared 0 bases from V and 8 bases from J, leaving 3 bases between. Germline V gene lookup returns CDR1 MGHDK and CDR2 SYGVNS. The CDR3 has 11 amino acids. DNA for the CDR3: TGTGCCAGCAGTGAATATAGTACGCAGTATTTT. This codes for CASSEYSTQYF.

This clone was counted a few times. The chain carries TRBV9 and TRBJ2-7; the D is unclear. This CDR3 region has 14 residues. In germline, CDR1 is SGDLS, CDR2 YYNGEE. V lost 0 bases and J lost 0, with 7 bases in between. The CDR3 coding sequence is TGTGCCAGCAGCGTAGGACTTTTCTCCTACGAGCAGTACTTC. The encoded protein is CASSVGLFSYEQYF.

This clone was seen a single time. The chain carries TRBV7-9 and TRBJ2-5, with 8 bases identical to TRBD2. CDR1 is SEHNR and CDR2 is FQNEAQ in the germline V gene (reference sequence). Trimming took 5 bases from V and 3 from J; bases not matched to a gene: 5. The CDR3 runs 14 residues. Here the CDR3 reads CASSPFSGEETQYF. As DNA, the CDR3 is TGTGCCAGCAGCCCGTTTAGCGGGGAAGAGACCCAGTACTTC.

This clone turned up a few times. The chain combines TRBV19 with TRBJ2-1; D is possibly TRBD1 or TRBD2 (5 bases each). The CDR3 extends over 13 amino acids. The V and J ends lost 3 bases and 7 bases respectively, with 10 bases between them. Germline loops: CDR1 LNHDA, CDR2 SQIVND (reference sequence). In DNA, the CDR3 is TGTGCCAGTAGTATTGAGGGGTGGAATGAGCAGTTCTTC. It translates to CASSIEGWNEQFF.

V is TRBV4-1 and J is TRBJ2-3, with D perhaps matching TRBD1 (5 bases). The CDR3 is 12 residues long. With 6 bases removed from V and 7 bases from J, the gap between germline ends came to 11 bases. CDR1 and CDR2 (germline): MGHRA, YSYEKL. CDR3: CASSATGNTQYF. The CDR3 DNA reads as TGCGCCAGCAGTGCAACAGGCAATACGCAGTATTTT.

This clone was observed a handful of times. The chain combines TRBV6-5 with TRBJ1-1; D may be TRBD1 (5 bases). CDR1 and CDR2 from the germline V gene are MNHEY and SVGAGI. Trimming pared 11 bases from V and 0 bases from J, leaving 19 bases between. This CDR3 has 15 amino acids. The CDR3 loop reads CASGAGYNLNTEAFF. As DNA, the CDR3 is TGTGCCTCCGGGGCCGGATATAATTTGAACACTGAAGCTTTCTTT.

This chain connects TRBV19 to TRBJ1-5, with D unclear. V lost 4 bases, J lost 3 bases, and 4 bases lay in between. The CDR3 spans 12 residues. Germline CDR1 is LNHDA and CDR2 is SQIVND (reference sequence). This chain's CDR3 is CASSTTNQPQHF. DNA of the CDR3: TGTGCCAGTAGTACAACCAATCAGCCCCAGCATTTT.

The sample holds a few counts of this clone. This sequence joins TRBV5-1 and TRBJ2-3, with TRBD2 matching over 8 bases. Trimming at V came to 0 bases and at J to 2 bases, leaving 5 bases not matched to a gene. Germline CDR1 reads SGHRS; CDR2 reads YFSETQ. The CDR3 length is 16 residues. CDR3 sequence reads: CASSLGSGGFTDTQYF. CDR3 nucleotides: TGCGCCAGCAGCTTGGGAAGCGGGGGCTTCACAGATACGCAGTATTTT.

A note on this clone: One base away lies a much larger clone, so this may be a sequencing read error. The chain has TRBV7-2 and TRBJ1-5; 7 bases match TRBD1. This CDR3 has 13 residues. CDR1 is SGHTA and CDR2 is FQGNSA in the germline V gene. J was trimmed by 1 base and V by 6 bases; bases with no gene match: 0. The CDR3 bases are TGTGCCAGCAGACAGGGGAGCAATCAGCCCCAGCATTTT. It encodes CASRQGSNQPQHF.